What follows is one T cell receptor (beta chain) and its context. Antigen specificity is unknown. Time point defined: baseline pretreatment blood. As for treatment: 15 Gy SBRT to primary tumor, nephrectomy 4 weeks later. Radiation-treated patients gave blood at baseline, week 2 and week 4. This renal cell carcinoma was of the clear cell type. CDR1 and CDR2 (germline): SGHNT, YYREEE (reference sequence). The CDR3 is made up of 16 amino acids. Trimming removed 4 bases from V and 0 bases from J, with 16 bases in between. Repertoires were generated with immunoSEQ multiplex PCR, while TCRdb's copy carries only in-frame clones and drops some. The table lists 150,000 or so clones, 88% of them singletons. This entry comes from a study of radiation and T cells in renal cell carcinoma. As for the study in general: Nephrectomy followed 15 Gy stereotactic body radiation by 4 weeks. Study-level results: Top tumor clonotypes rose in blood 2 weeks post-radiation, then contracted.

The receptor's source is a woman in her 70s with renal cell carcinoma. The sequencing here drew on blood, taken from a patient whose treatment included radiotherapy and nephrectomy. The chain recombines TRBV5-4 with TRBJ1-1; tentatively, D is TRBD1 (6 bases). DNA for the CDR3: TGTGCCAGCAGCCGCGACAGGAGAAAAATGAACACTGAAGCTTTCTTT. This encodes CASSRDRRKMNTEAFF.